The 16 T cell receptor beta chains given below trace back to one sample, sequenced in a study of shared clonotypes between healthy human individuals. Libraries were prepared by immunoSEQ multiplex PCR; TCRdb keeps only in-frame clonotypes and omits some of them. Of 450,000 or so clones in the sample, 60% to 80% are singletons; the top ten hold around 11%. Sequencing input: PBMCs. These receptor sequences come from a woman in her thirties or forties in good health. Some clones in this sample may be carry-over from other donors' samples.

This chain joins TRBV7-3 and TRBJ2-5; 9 bases line up with TRBD1. The CDR3 extends over 13 amino acids. V lost 5 bases, J lost 5 bases, and 3 bases stayed unmatched. CDR1 SGHTA and CDR2 FQGTGA come from the germline V gene. CDR3 protein: CASSTGGWETQYF. Here the CDR3 DNA reads TGTGCCAGCAGCACAGGGGGCTGGGAGACCCAGTACTTC.

This chain links TRBV30 with TRBJ2-1, with D maybe TRBD1 (6 bases). Trimming pared 1 base from V and 12 bases from J, leaving 10 bases between. CDR3 size: 11 residues. CDR1 and CDR2 (germline): GTSNPN, SVGIG (reference sequence). CDR3 residues: CAWSDRERQFF. Written as DNA, the CDR3 is TGTGCCTGGAGTGACAGGGAAAGGCAGTTCTTC.

The chain combines TRBV7-9 with TRBJ1-1, with TRBD1 matching over 8 bases. The CDR3 totals 16 residues. V trimming: 4 bases; J trimming: 0 bases; junction bases outside the gene matches: 7. The V gene's germline CDR1 is SEHNR and CDR2 FQNEAQ (reference sequence). The CDR3 DNA follows: TGTGCCAGCAGCTCTGACAGGGGCTCCATGAACACTGAAGCTTTCTTT. This sequence encodes CASSSDRGSMNTEAFF.

The chain uses TRBV4-3 and TRBJ2-2; TRBD2 might be the D (6 bases). The CDR3 loop spans 14 amino acids. The germline CDR1 and CDR2 sequences are LGHNA and YSLEER. V was pared by 9 bases and J by 2 bases, with 13 bases between. CDR3 sequence reads: CASTGTVNTGELFF. Here the CDR3 DNA reads TGCGCCAGTACCGGGACTGTTAACACCGGGGAGCTGTTTTTT.

This clone showed up just a few times. The V and J genes are TRBV7-9 and TRBJ1-1; D perhaps matches TRBD1 (5 bases). There are 14 residues in the CDR3. The V end was cut by 0 bases, the J end by 1 base, with 6 bases between. The germline CDR1 and CDR2 sequences are SEHNR and FQNEAQ (reference sequence). CDR3 sequence: CASSLADTNTEAFF. Written as DNA, the CDR3 is TGTGCCAGCAGCTTAGCGGACACGAACACTGAAGCTTTCTTT.

This clone was counted between two and nine times. A far larger clone is a single base away, which makes a read error likely. The chain carries TRBV30 and TRBJ2-5; D unclear. This CDR3 comprises 12 residues. Germline loops: CDR1 GTSNPN, CDR2 SVGIG (reference sequence). CDR3 nucleotide sequence: TGTACCTGGAGAACGGACCAAGAGACCCAGTACTTC. Its protein is CTWRTDQETQYF. The entire variable domain, with the rest obtained from reference TRBV30 and TRBJ2-5, is as follows: SQTIHQWPATLVQPVGSPLSLECTVEGTSNPNLYWYRQAAGRGLQLLFYSVGIGQISSEVPQNLSASRPQDRQFILSSKKLLLSDSGFYLCTWRTDQETQYFGPGTRLLVL.

This clone was counted between two and nine times. The chain carries TRBV6-6 and TRBJ1-5; D unclear. The CDR3 totals 14 residues. V was shortened by 6 bases and J by 3 bases, with 12 bases between the two germline ends. Germline V gene data show CDR1 as MNHNY and CDR2 as SVGAGI (reference sequence). CDR3 sequence: CASRFGVVNQPQHF. The DNA for the CDR3 is TGTGCCAGCAGGTTCGGGGTAGTCAATCAGCCCCAGCATTTT.

As for this clone: A read error is the likely source, as a far larger clone sits one nucleotide away. Other DNA sequences within the sample encode an identical CDR3. In DNA form, the CDR3 reads TGTGCCAGCAGCCCTGACATGAACACTGAAGCCTTCTTT. This sequence encodes CASSPDMNTEAFF. This sequence joins TRBV11-3 and TRBJ1-1; D unresolved. CDR3 length equals 13 residues. CDR1 is SGHNT, CDR2 YENEEA, per germline.

CDR3 sequence (DNA): TGTGCCAGCAGTCCGAGGACAGGGGGCTACAATGAGCAGTTCTTC. This sequence encodes CASSPRTGGYNEQFF. The chain recombines TRBV27 with TRBJ2-1; 10 bases fit TRBD1. Germline V gives CDR1 MNHEY, CDR2 SMNVEV (reference sequence). CDR3 size: 15 residues. V gave up 5 bases and J gave up 3 bases; unmatched junction bases: 4.

The count of this clone is one. The chain recombines TRBV7-6 with TRBJ2-2, with D unresolved. Trimming took 3 bases from V and 4 from J, leaving 9 bases between them. The CDR3 sequence is 14 residues long. CDR1 is SGHVS and CDR2 is FNYEAQ in the germline V gene. As DNA, the CDR3 is TGTGCCAGCAGCTTGAGACACGTCACCGGGGAGCTGTTTTTT. The encoded protein is CASSLRHVTGELFF. The full variable domain, rest sourced from reference TRBV7-6 and TRBJ2-2, is GAGVSQSPRYKVTKRGQDVALRCDPISGHVSLYWYRQALGQGPEFLTYFNYEAQQDKSGLPNDRFSAERPEGSISTLTIQRTEQRDSAMYRCASSLRHVTGELFFGEGSRLTVL.

The J gene is TRBJ2-7, the V gene TRBV5-4; 11 nucleotides line up with TRBD1. The CDR3 spans 15 residues. Trimming at V came to 3 bases and at J to 4 bases, leaving 6 bases not matched to a gene. CDR1 SGHNT and CDR2 YYREEE come from the germline V gene (reference sequence). This CDR3 is CASSSQDRGRYEQYF. Written as DNA, the CDR3 is TGTGCCAGCAGCTCGCAGGACAGGGGGCGGTACGAGCAGTACTTC.

The chain recombines TRBV4-2 with TRBJ2-2; 12 bases are a match to TRBD2. J lost 4 bases, V lost 4 bases, and 4 bases had no gene match. Looked up from germline, CDR1 is LGHNA and CDR2 is YNFKEQ. The CDR3 contains 16 residues. CDR3 coding DNA: TGTGCCAGCAGCCCCCCTAGCGGGAGGGCCACCGGGGAGCTGTTTTTT. Its protein is CASSPPSGRATGELFF.

V is TRBV7-2 and J is TRBJ1-5; no definite D call. The CDR3 sequence is 14 residues long. The V end was cut by 2 bases, the J end by 4 bases, with 9 bases between. Per the germline V gene, CDR1 is SGHTA and CDR2 is FQGNSA. In DNA, the CDR3 is TGTGCCAGCAGCTTAATAGGAGGGAATCAGCCCCAGCATTTT. Protein product: CASSLIGGNQPQHF.

The chain couples TRBV28 to TRBJ1-5; possible D gene TRBD1, 6 bases. The CDR3 has 15 amino acids. Germline lookup yields CDR1 MDHEN and CDR2 SYDVKM. The V and J ends lost 11 bases and 7 bases respectively, with 24 bases between them. The CDR3: CAGDSRDKEGQPQHF. CDR3 nucleotides: TGTGCCGGCGACAGCAGGGACAAGGAAGGCCAGCCCCAGCATTTT.

Comment on this clone: A far larger clone is one base from this, pointing to a likely read error. The conserved phenylalanine or tryptophan is not found at the CDR3 terminus, so this likely reflects a read error. This chain links TRBV6-1 with TRBJ2-6; D is uncertain. Trimming stripped 5 bases from V and 2 bases from J, with 7 bases between. Germline loops: CDR1 MNHNS, CDR2 SASEGT. This CDR3 is 14 amino acids long. The CDR3 sequence is CASSQLPGANVLTL. CDR3 sequence (DNA): TGTGCCAGCAGTCAGTTACCTGGGGCCAACGTCCTGACTCTC.

In DNA form, the CDR3 reads TGTGCCAGCAGCTTGGATCAGGGGGCCGCCCACGAGCAGTACTTC. Its translation: CASSLDQGAAHEQYF. J is TRBJ2-7 and V is TRBV5-4; 8 bases align to TRBD1. V lost 0 bases and J lost 5; bases outside the gene matches: 7. This CDR3 region has 15 residues. Germline loops: CDR1 SGHNT, CDR2 YYREEE (reference sequence).